A selection of T cell receptor beta chains follows, all from one sample in a study of cytomegalovirus exposure and HLA in healthy donors. TCRdb's copy holds only in-frame clones and misses some; the assay was immunoSEQ multiplex PCR. The repertoire has about 77,000 clones, approximately 78% of them found once; the top ten carry under 4%. The sample comprised PBMCs. Receptors originate from a man aged 35-49 years in good health and CMV-seronegative. CDR3s include the opening cysteine and the closing phenylalanine or tryptophan. A D gene is named only where the DNA matches it firmly. Some rows have no size entry. The others give once, few or many, or a class for an expanded clone.

size,V,J,D,DNA,CDR3
-,TRBV4-1,TRBJ2-1,-,TGCGCCAGCCGGGACTTCGACAATGAGCAGTTCTTC,CASRDFDNEQFF
-,TRBV5-6,TRBJ2-2,TRBD2,TGTGCCAGCAGCTTGCGGGGGGACTTCACCGGGGAGCTGTTTTTT,CASSLRGDFTGELFF
-,TRBV7-8,TRBJ2-3,TRBD1,TGTGCCAGCGGACAGGGGTCCCCAGATACGCAGTATTTT,CASGQGSPDTQYF
-,TRBV5-1,TRBJ2-1,TRBD2,TGCGCCAGCAGCCTCGGGGGACTAGCGGGCCCGAGCTCCTACAATGAGCAGTTCTTC,CASSLGGLAGPSSYNEQFF
-,TRBV6-5,TRBJ2-7,TRBD2,TGTGCCAGCAGTTACCGAGGCGGGAGCTCCTACGAGCAGTACTTC,CASSYRGGSSYEQYF
-,TRBV30,TRBJ2-3,TRBD2,TGTGCCTGGTCTCGGGGGGGGAACACAGATACGCAGTATTTT,CAWSRGGNTDTQYF
-,TRBV5-1,TRBJ2-2,-,TGCGCCAGCAGCTCACAGGGATCAGGGGAGCTGTTTTTT,CASSSQGSGELFF
-,TRBV5-6,TRBJ1-5,-,TGTGCCAGCTCAACAGGGAGGGGCAATCAGCCCCAGCATTTT,CASSTGRGNQPQHF
few,TRBV28,TRBJ1-1,-,TGTGCCAGCAGTTTTCCCAGGACACTGAACACTGAAGCTTTCTTT,CASSFPRTLNTEAFF
-,TRBV5-1,TRBJ2-7,TRBD1,TGCGCCAGCAGCTCCGACAGGGGAAGGCGGGACTTC,CASSSDRGRRDF
-,TRBV28,TRBJ2-1,-,TGTGCCAGCAGGGGGGGCTCCTACAATGAGCAGTTCTTC,CASRGGSYNEQFF
once,TRBV9,TRBJ1-1,-,TGTGCCAGCAGCGTATTTCGGGGGGAGGCTTTCTTT,CASSVFRGEAFF
-,TRBV30,TRBJ1-3,-,TGTGCCTGGAGTGCTATCGAGTCCTCTGGAAACACCATATATTTT,CAWSAIESSGNTIYF
-,TRBV27,TRBJ2-3,-,TGTGCCAGCAGTTTACTAGACCTTAGCACAGATACGCAGTATTTT,CASSLLDLSTDTQYF
-,TRBV20-1,TRBJ1-2,TRBD1,TGCAGTGCTGTACAGGGGTTCTTCTACACCTTC,CSAVQGFFYTF
few,TRBV30,TRBJ1-1,-,TGTGCCTGGGGATATACAGGGACTGAAGCTTTCTTT,CAWGYTGTEAFF
-,TRBV11-2,TRBJ1-2,-,TGTGCCAGCAGCTCCGACAGTTATGGCTACACCTTC,CASSSDSYGYTF
few,TRBV5-1,TRBJ1-1,-,TGCGCCAGCAGCTTGAACAGGGCTAACACTGAAGCTTTCTTT,CASSLNRANTEAFF
-,TRBV27,TRBJ2-2,-,TGTGCCAGCAGTAACAGGTTTAACACCGGGGAGCTGTTTTTT,CASSNRFNTGELFF
-,TRBV7-9,TRBJ1-4,-,TGTGCCAGCAGCTTAGGGGCTTTAGGAGAAAAACTGTTTTTT,CASSLGALGEKLFF
-,TRBV28,TRBJ2-6,TRBD1,TGTGCCAGCAGCTACAGGGGCACTGGGGCCAACGTCCTGACTTTC,CASSYRGTGANVLTF
-,TRBV14,TRBJ1-1,TRBD1,TGTGCCAGCAGCTCACCGGGGACAGAGAATCTACAGAACACTGAAGCTTTCTTT,CASSSPGTENLQNTEAFF
-,TRBV19,TRBJ2-7,-,TGTGCCAGTAGTATTTCCCTATTGCGCGAGCAGTACTTC,CASSISLLREQYF
-,TRBV5-8,TRBJ1-5,-,TGTGCCAGCAGCTTGTACAGGGTGGGCAATCAGCCCCAGCATTTT,CASSLYRVGNQPQHF
-,TRBV13,TRBJ2-3,TRBD2,TGTGCCAGCAGCCAACCGGCGGGACTAGAGGGGTATACGCAGTATTTT,CASSQPAGLEGYTQYF
-,TRBV2,TRBJ1-5,TRBD1,TGTGCCAGCAGCAGGACAGGGGAGGGTCAGCCCCAGCATTTT,CASSRTGEGQPQHF
-,TRBV13,TRBJ1-1,-,TGTGCCAGCAGCTTATGGTCAGAAAACACTGAAGCTTTCTTT,CASSLWSENTEAFF
-,TRBV11-2,TRBJ1-6,TRBD1,TGTGCCAGCAGCTCTCGACAGGGGGCGGGTTCACCCCTCCACTTT,CASSSRQGAGSPLHF
-,TRBV6-1,TRBJ2-7,-,TGTGCCAGCAGGAGATACGAGCAGTACTTC,CASRRYEQYF
-,TRBV5-5,TRBJ2-2,-,TGTGCCAGCAGCTTGGAGGCAGGGATGAACGGGGAGCTGTTTTTT,CASSLEAGMNGELFF
-,TRBV9,TRBJ2-7,TRBD1,TGTGCCAGCAGCGCCGGGACAGGAGAAAGGTTATCCTACGAGCAGTACTTC,CASSAGTGERLSYEQYF
-,TRBV19,TRBJ1-4,-,TGTGCCAGTAGCGCACAGGGAGGGGATGAAAAACTGTTTTTT,CASSAQGGDEKLFF
-,TRBV5-1,TRBJ1-1,-,TGCGCCAGCAGCCAAAGACAGAAGAACACTGAAGCTTTCTTT,CASSQRQKNTEAFF